This TCR beta chain is drawn from a study of regulatory and conventional T cells in RAG deficiency. Study conclusions and caveats: Omenn patients showed >90% Treg-Tconv overlap and shorter CDR3 lengths. Other subsets showed about 10-fold reductions, but Treg unique TCR beta sequences fell roughly 93-fold in these patients.

Profiled with immunoSEQ multiplex PCR; TCRdb holds only in-frame clones, not every one. Among some 31,000 clones listed, over 90% were seen once. As for this clone: Its antigen remains unknown.

The CDR3 sequence is 16 residues long. V was trimmed by 2 bases and J by 0 bases, leaving 14 bases between them. The germline V gene has CDR1 SGHRS and CDR2 YFSETQ. The sorted conventional CD4+ T cells were CD25-low and CD127-high, with genomic DNA sequenced. The same data also went into a second study, on regulatory T cells. That report notes: The PCR used 52 TRBV and 13 TRBJ primers.

This TCR was recovered from a human donor in good health. The chain uses TRBV5-1 and TRBJ1-2, with D maybe TRBD1 (6 bases). The source material was CD25- CD4+ T cells sorted from blood. CDR3 region: CASSLSTGTSNYGYTF. The CDR3 nucleotides are TGCGCCAGCAGCTTATCCACAGGGACCTCTAACTATGGCTACACCTTC.